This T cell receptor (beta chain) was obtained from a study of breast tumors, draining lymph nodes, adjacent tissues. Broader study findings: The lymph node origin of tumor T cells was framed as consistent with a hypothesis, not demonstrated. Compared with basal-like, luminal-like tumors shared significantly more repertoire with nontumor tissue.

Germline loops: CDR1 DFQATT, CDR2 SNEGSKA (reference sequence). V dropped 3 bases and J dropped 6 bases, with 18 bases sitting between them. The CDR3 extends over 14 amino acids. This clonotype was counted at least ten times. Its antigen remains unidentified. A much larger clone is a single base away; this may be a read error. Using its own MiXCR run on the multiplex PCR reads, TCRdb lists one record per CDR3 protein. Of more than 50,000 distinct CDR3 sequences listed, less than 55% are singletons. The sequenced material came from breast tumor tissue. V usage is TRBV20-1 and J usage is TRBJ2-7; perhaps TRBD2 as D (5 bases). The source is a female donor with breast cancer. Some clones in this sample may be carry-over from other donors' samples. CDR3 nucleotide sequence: TGCAGTGCTAGGGGCGACGCAGGAGGTTCCGAGCAGTACTTC. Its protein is CSARGDAGGSEQYF.